The clone carrying this TCR beta chain was seen repeatedly, ten times or more. This sample was taken from a study of shared clonotypes between healthy human individuals. Germline CDR1 MNHEY, CDR2 SMNVEV (reference sequence). Trimming took off 6 bases at V and 5 bases at J, with 10 bases between the two ends. The CDR3 sequence is 12 residues long. Profiling relied on immunoSEQ multiplex PCR, and the TCRdb table lists in-frame clones only, not all of them. The repertoire consists of about 600,000 clones, with around 78% occurring once and the leading ten covering around 12%. The chain carries TRBV27 and TRBJ1-2; D not certain. This clonotype originated in a woman aged 35 to 49 in good health. Some clones in this sample may be carry-over from other donors' samples. Sequenced sample: PBMCs. The CDR3 sequence is CASRAEDYGYTF. CDR3 coding DNA: TGTGCCAGCAGAGCAGAGGATTATGGCTACACCTTC.